These 8 T cell receptor beta chains were all obtained from the same sample, sequenced in a study of blood T cells in healthy people across ages. A second PCR of about 7 to 12 cycles used a sample-barcoded 5' primer and a J-beta primer mix. Each CDR3 protein gets one entry after TCRdb re-called the 5' RACE reads with MiXCR. The sample has fewer than 900,000 distinct CDR3 sequences, around 36% seen once. The sequencing input was blood. These receptors all come from a man in his late teens or twenties in good health.

There are a few counts of this clonotype. The CDR3 nucleotides are TGCGCCAGCAGCCAGCTCGGACAGGCGGGGACTGAAGCTTTCTTT. Its translation: CASSQLGQAGTEAFF. V usage is TRBV4-3 and J usage is TRBJ1-1, with 7 bases matching TRBD1. Germline V gives CDR1 LGHNA, CDR2 YSLEER. With 3 bases clipped from V and 5 bases from J, the junction kept 9 bases outside the gene matches. The CDR3 loop spans 15 amino acids.

A few counts support this clonotype. The rearrangement links TRBV12-3 or TRBV12-4 to TRBJ1-2; D is perhaps TRBD1 (5 bases). The CDR3 has 14 amino acids. Between the trimmed V and J ends, which lost 10 bases and 5 bases, there was a span of 20 bases. In DNA, the CDR3 is TGTGCCACCGCTTGGGGACTGCACTCTTATGGCTACACCTTC. As protein: CATAWGLHSYGYTF.

The sample holds a few counts of this clonotype. This sequence joins TRBV5-6 and TRBJ2-1; D is unclear. V was cut by 3 bases and J by 2 bases, with 12 bases left in between. CDR3 size: 15 residues. CDR1 is SGHDT and CDR2 is YYEEEE in the germline V gene. In nucleotides, the CDR3 is TGTGCCAGCAGCTCGCTAGTTGGGGCCTACAATGAGCAGTTCTTC. This gives the protein CASSSLVGAYNEQFF.

This clonotype was seen a handful of times. The chain is built from TRBV27 and TRBJ2-4, with D possibly matching TRBD1 (5 bases). This CDR3 has 15 amino acids. V was trimmed by 0 bases and J by 7 bases, leaving 13 bases between them. Germline CDR1 is MNHEY and CDR2 is SMNVEV (reference sequence). Here the CDR3 DNA reads TGTGCCAGCAGTTTATCGAAAGGGGCGGATAACATTCAGTACTTC. It encodes CASSLSKGADNIQYF.

This clonotype was picked up a small number of times. The rearrangement joins TRBV12-3 or TRBV12-4 to TRBJ1-2; a possible D gene is TRBD1 (5 bases). V shed 6 bases and J shed 8 bases, with 19 bases lying between them. The CDR3 runs to 14 residues. Here the CDR3 DNA reads TGTGCCAGCAGCCCGGGACGGACACTGGAGGGCTACACCTTC. This translates into CASSPGRTLEGYTF.

In its sample, this clonotype was seen a few times. The V and J genes are TRBV6-5 and TRBJ1-2; a weak D match, TRBD1 (5 bases). Germline V CDR1 and CDR2: MNHEY, SVGAGI. The CDR3 loop spans 11 amino acids. Between the trimmed V and J ends, which lost 2 bases and 13 bases, there was a span of 11 bases. CDR3: CASSYGGVCTF. CDR3 sequence (DNA): TGTGCCAGCAGTTACGGAGGGGTGTGCACCTTC.

The genes are TRBV20-1 and TRBJ1-2; D uncertain. Germline CDR1 and CDR2: DFQATT and SNEGSKA (reference sequence). Deletions cut 3 bases from V and 3 bases from J, with 5 bases between. The CDR3 runs to 11 residues. For the CDR3, the DNA is TGCAGTGCTAGTACGGACTATGGCTACACCTTC. Translation gives CSASTDYGYTF.

This clonotype has more than one count but fewer than ten. J is TRBJ1-4 and V is TRBV29-1; D not certain. There are 12 residues in the CDR3. From germline, CDR1 is SQVTM and CDR2 ANQGSEA. In DNA form, the CDR3 reads TGCTCCGTCGGACCGTCTAATGAAAAACTGTTTTTT. The encoded protein is CSVGPSNEKLFF.